This entry describes one TCR beta chain. As originally analysed: Reference gene primers were amplified, and this amplification served to estimate nucleated cell counts. Data came from immunoSEQ multiplex PCR; TCRdb stores just in-frame clones and leaves some out. The DNA was the basis for D and trimming; V, J and clone size are from that table. This table has fewer than 650,000 clones, about 88% appearing once. This sample was taken from a study of blood T cell repertoires in COVID-19. Looking at the study overall: Collection of acute and convalescent COVID-19 samples took place in the United States, Italy and Spain. Nucleic acid was either cDNA or gDNA, and it came from T cells, B-cell-depleted T cells, or PBMCs.

Enrolled during active infection, Seattle patients were then followed longitudinally. With 7 bases clipped from V and 8 bases from J, the junction kept 9 bases outside the gene matches. Germline V gives CDR1 ENHRY, CDR2 SYGVKD. The CDR3 contains 13 residues. Sequences were obtained from peripheral blood. The sequence came from a woman aged 50 to 60 with COVID-19, enrolled during active disease. The J gene is TRBJ1-1, the V gene TRBV10-3, with 8 bases matching TRBD1. In DNA form, the CDR3 reads TGTGCCATCATATCCGGGACAGGTGGGGAAGCTTTCTTT. Translation: CAIISGTGGEAFF.